This TCR beta chain was retrieved from a study of blood T cell repertoires in COVID-19. Background on the study: The cDNA or gDNA used as material had been derived from T cells, B-cell-depleted T cells, or PBMCs.

Generated by immunoSEQ multiplex PCR, the TCRdb table keeps only in-frame clones and is missing some. This table has some 270,000 clones, approximately 85% appearing once. The study assigned cohorts using participant-reported clinical history. Up to 2 weeks before entering the study, exposed participants had met a COVID-19 case. The CDR3 is 15 amino acids. V lost 0 bases to trimming and J lost 5 bases, with 13 bases between them. Germline CDR1 SGHAT, CDR2 FQNNGV. The chain combines TRBV11-2 with TRBJ1-2; D may be TRBD1 (5 bases). Specimen: PBMCs or T cells enriched from blood (not recorded which). The clonotype originates from a woman between 50 and 59 years old who had been exposed to COVID-19. The CDR3 DNA reads as TGTGCCAGCAGCTTAGAGGGGGGAGGTTCATATGGCTACACCTTC. This encodes CASSLEGGGSYGYTF.